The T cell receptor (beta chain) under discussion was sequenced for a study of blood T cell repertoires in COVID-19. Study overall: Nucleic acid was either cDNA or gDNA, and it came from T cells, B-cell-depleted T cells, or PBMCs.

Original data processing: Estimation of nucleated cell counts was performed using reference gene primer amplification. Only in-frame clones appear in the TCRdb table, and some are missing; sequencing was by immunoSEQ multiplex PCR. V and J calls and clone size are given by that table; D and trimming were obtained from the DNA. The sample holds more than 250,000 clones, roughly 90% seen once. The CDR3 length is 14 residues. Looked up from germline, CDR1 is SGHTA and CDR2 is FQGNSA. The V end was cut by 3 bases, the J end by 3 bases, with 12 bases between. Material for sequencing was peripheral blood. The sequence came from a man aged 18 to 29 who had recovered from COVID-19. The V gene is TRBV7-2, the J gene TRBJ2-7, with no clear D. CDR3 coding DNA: TGTGCCAGCAGCTTGGCGAGCAGCGACTACGAGCAGTACTTC. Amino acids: CASSLASSDYEQYF.